This TCR beta chain was recovered during a study of cytomegalovirus exposure and HLA in healthy donors. Looking at the study overall: Assignment to the Caucasian-associated ancestry cluster applied to 75% to 85% of the approximately 420 genotyped donors.

Study-wide results and caveats: The study carried out a later analysis of TCR beta sequences. It associated some 18,000 of them with specific HLA alleles at a false discovery rate of 0.05. Some V segments, TRBV6-2 and TRBV6-3 among them, were indistinguishable and were therefore excluded. Within the data, a cluster of highly shared sequence variants was likely a sequencing artifact.

Germline CDR1 SGHVS, CDR2 FQNEAQ. The length of the CDR3 is 18 residues. This clone appeared a single time. The antigen remains undetermined. One end of the junction is discordant with germline, which a read error may explain. Other DNA sequences from this sample encode an identical CDR3 as well. PCR amplification relied on 60 Vbeta primers (plus 13 Jbeta primers). Measured with immunoSEQ multiplex PCR; TCRdb has only the in-frame clones, and not every one. Seen here are roughly 140,000 clones, around 79% observed once, and the top ten hold about 0.66%. Sequencing used PBMCs. The receptor comes from a male donor in good health and CMV-seronegative. The V and J genes are TRBV7-8 and TRBJ2-3; the match to TRBD2 covers 10 bases. CDR3 DNA sequence: TGTGCCAGCAGCTCCCTAGCGGGGGACCTACTTAGCACGGATACGCAGTATTTT. It yields the protein CASSSLAGDLLSTDTQYF. Filled out from reference TRBV7-8 and TRBJ2-3, the complete variable domain reads GAGVSQSPRYKVAKRGQDVALRCDPISGHVSLFWYQQALGQGPEFLTYFQNEAQLDKSGLPSDRFFAERPEGSVSTLKIQRTQQEDSAVYLCASSSLAGDLLSTDTQYFGPGTRLTVL.